This record looks at one T cell receptor beta chain sequence and its context. Study processing details: Amplification from reference gene primers served as the basis for estimated nucleated cell counts. TCRdb's copy holds only in-frame clones and misses some; the assay was immunoSEQ multiplex PCR. V, J and clone size derive from that table, while D and trimming were established from the DNA sequence. The data contain about 350,000 clones, less than 90% of them seen just once; the ten biggest clones take up under 8.5%. This sample is drawn from a study of blood T cell repertoires in COVID-19. Germline V CDR1 and CDR2: SGHNT, YENEEA. This CDR3 comprises 15 residues. Trimming took 2 bases from V and 2 from J, leaving 12 bases between them.

This TCR was recovered from a woman aged 55-70 years with COVID-19, enrolled during active disease. Sequenced: peripheral blood. V and J are TRBV11-3 and TRBJ1-1; D perhaps matches TRBD1 (5 bases). This chain's CDR3 is CASSLKGPANTEAFF. For the CDR3, the DNA is TGTGCCAGCAGCTTAAAGGGGCCGGCTAACACTGAAGCTTTCTTT.